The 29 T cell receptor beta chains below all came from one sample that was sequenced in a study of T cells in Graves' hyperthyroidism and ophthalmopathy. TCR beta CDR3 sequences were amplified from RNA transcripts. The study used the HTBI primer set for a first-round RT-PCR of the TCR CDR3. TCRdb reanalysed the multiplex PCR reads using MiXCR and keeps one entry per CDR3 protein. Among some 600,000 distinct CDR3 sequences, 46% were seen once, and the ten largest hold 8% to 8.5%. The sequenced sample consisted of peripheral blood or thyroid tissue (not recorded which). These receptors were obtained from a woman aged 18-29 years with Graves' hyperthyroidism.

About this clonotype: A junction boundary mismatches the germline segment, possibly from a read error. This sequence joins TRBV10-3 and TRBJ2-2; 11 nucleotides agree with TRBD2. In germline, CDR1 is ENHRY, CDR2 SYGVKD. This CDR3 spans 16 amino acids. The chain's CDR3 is CASSVLAGGDTGELFF. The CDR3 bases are TGTGCCAGCAGTGTTCTAGCGGGAGGCGACACCGGGGAGCTGTTTTTT.

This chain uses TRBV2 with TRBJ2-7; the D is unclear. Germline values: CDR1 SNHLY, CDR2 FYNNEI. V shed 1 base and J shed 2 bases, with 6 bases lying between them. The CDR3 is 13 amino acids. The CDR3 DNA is TGTGCCAGCAGTGAAGTGCCCCCCTACGAGCAGTACTTC. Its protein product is CASSEVPPYEQYF.

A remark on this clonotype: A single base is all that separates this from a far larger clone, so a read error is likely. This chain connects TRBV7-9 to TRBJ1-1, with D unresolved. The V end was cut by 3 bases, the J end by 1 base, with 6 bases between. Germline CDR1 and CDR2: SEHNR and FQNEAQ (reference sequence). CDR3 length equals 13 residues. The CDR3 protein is CASSFVGNTEAFF. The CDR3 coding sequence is TGTGCCAGCAGCTTTGTGGGGAACACTGAAGCTTTCTTT.

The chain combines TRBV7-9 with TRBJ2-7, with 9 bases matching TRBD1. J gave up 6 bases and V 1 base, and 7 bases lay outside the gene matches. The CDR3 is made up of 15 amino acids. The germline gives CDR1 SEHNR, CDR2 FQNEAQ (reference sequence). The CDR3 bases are TGTGCCAGCAGCTTAGATCTGGACAGGGGATTCGAGCAGTACTTC. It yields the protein CASSLDLDRGFEQYF.

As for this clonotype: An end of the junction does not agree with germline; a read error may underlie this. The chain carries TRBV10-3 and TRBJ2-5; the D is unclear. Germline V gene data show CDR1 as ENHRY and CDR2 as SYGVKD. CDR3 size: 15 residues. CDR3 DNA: TGTGCCAGCAGTGAGACGGAAGCTCCTTGGGAGACCCAGTACTTC. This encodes CASSETEAPWETQYF.

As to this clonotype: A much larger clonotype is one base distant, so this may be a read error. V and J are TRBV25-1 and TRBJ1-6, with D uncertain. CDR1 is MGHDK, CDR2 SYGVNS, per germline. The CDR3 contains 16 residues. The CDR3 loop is CASIEYKYSYNSPLHF. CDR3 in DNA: TGTGCCAGCATTGAATACAAATACTCCTATAATTCACCCCTCCACTTT.

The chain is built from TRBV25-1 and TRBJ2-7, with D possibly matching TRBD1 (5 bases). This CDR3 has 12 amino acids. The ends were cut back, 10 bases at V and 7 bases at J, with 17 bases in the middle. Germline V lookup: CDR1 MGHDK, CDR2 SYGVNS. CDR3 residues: CATSRQGREQYF. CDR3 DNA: TGTGCCACCTCACGGCAGGGCCGGGAGCAGTACTTC.

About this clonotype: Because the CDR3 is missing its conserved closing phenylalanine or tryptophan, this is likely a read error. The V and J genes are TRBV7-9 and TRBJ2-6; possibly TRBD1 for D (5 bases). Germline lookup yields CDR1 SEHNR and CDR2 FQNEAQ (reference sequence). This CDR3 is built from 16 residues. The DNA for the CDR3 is TGCGCCAGCAGCCAGGGCCCGAGCTCTGGGGCCAACGTCCTGACTCTC. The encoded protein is CASSQGPSSGANVLTL.

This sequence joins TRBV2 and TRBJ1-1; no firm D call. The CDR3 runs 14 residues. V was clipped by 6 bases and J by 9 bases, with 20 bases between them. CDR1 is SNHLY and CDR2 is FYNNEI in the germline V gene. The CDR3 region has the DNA TGTGCCAGCAGCCCCGTCACATTACAGAGTAAAGCTTTCTTT. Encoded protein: CASSPVTLQSKAFF. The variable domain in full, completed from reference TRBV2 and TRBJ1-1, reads EPEVTQTPSHQVTQMGQEVILRCVPISNHLYFYWYRQILGQKVEFLVSFYNNEISEKSEIFDDQFSVERPDGSNFTLKIRSTKLEDSAMYFCASSPVTLQSKAFFGQGTRLTVV.

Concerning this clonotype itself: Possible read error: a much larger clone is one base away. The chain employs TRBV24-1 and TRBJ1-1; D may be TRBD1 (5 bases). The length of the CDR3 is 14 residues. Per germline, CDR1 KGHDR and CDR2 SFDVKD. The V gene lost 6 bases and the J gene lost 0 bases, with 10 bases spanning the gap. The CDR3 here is CATSLGGMNTEAFF. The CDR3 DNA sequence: TGTGCCACCAGTTTGGGGGGGATGAACACTGAAGCTTTCTTT.

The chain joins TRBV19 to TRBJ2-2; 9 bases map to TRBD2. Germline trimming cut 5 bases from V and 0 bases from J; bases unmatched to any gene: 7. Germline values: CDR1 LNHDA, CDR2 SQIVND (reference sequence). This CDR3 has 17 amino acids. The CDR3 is CASSLTVAGANTGELFF. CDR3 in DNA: TGTGCCAGTAGTCTCACCGTAGCGGGAGCGAACACCGGGGAGCTGTTTTTT.

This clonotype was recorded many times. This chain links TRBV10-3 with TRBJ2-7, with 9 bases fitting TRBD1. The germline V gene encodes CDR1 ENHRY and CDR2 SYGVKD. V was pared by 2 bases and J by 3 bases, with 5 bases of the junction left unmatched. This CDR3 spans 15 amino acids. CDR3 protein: CAISERGTGIYEQYF. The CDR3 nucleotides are TGTGCCATCAGTGAGAGGGGGACAGGGATCTACGAGCAGTACTTC.

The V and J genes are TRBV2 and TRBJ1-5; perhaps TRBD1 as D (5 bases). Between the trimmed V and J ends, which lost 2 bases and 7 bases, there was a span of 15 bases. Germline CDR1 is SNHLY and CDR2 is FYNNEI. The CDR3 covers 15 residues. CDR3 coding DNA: TGTGCCAGCAGTGAAAATGGCAGGGAGGCGCAGCCCCAGCATTTT. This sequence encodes CASSENGREAQPQHF.

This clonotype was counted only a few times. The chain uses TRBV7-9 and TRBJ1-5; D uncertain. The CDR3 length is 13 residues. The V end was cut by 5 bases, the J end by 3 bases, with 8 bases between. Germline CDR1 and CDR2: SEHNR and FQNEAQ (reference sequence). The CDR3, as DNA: TGTGCCAGCAGCCCAGAACCCAATCAGCCCCAGCATTTT. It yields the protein CASSPEPNQPQHF.

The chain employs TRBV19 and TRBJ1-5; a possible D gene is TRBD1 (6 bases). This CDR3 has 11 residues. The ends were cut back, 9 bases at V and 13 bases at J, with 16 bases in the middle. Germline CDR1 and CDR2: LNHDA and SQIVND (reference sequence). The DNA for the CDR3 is TGTGCCAGCCGGGGGCCGGGCAATCAGCATTTT. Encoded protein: CASRGPGNQHF.

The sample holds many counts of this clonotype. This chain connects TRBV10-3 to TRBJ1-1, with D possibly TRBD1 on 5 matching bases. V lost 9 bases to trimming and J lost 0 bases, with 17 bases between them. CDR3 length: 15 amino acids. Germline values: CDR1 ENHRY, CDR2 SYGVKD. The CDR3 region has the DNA TGTGCCATGAGGTGGAGACAGCCCATGAACACTGAAGCTTTCTTT. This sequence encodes CAMRWRQPMNTEAFF.

CDR3 bases: TGTGCCATCAGTGGGACAGGGGCGGTCTCTGGGGCCAACGTCCTGACTTTC. Encoded protein: CAISGTGAVSGANVLTF. This chain links TRBV10-3 with TRBJ2-6; TRBD1 matches 9 bases. J was trimmed by 0 bases and V by 4 bases; bases with no gene match: 4. CDR1 and CDR2 from the germline V gene are ENHRY and SYGVKD. The CDR3 has 17 amino acids.

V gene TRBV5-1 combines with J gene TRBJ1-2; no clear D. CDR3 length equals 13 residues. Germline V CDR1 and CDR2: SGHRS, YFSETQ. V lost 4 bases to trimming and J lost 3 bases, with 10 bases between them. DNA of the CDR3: TGCGCCAGCAGCCGAGACGGAGACTATGGCTACACCTTC. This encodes CASSRDGDYGYTF.

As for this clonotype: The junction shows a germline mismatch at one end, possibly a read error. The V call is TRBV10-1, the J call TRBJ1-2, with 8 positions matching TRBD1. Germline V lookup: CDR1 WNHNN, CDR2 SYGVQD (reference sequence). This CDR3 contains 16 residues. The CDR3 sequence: CASRDDRAGGIYGHTF. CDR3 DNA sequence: TGCGCCAGCAGAGATGATCGGGCAGGGGGCATCTATGGCCACACCTTC.

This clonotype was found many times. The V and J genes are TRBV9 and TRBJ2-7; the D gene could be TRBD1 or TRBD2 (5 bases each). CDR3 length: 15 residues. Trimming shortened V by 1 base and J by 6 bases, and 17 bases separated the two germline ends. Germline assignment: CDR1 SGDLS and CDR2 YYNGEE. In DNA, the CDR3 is TGTGCCAGCAGCGTAACGACGGGACCACGGGGCGAGCAGTACTTC. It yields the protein CASSVTTGPRGEQYF. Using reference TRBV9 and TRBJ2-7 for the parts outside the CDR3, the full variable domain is DSGVTQTPKHLITATGQRVTLRCSPRSGDLSVYWYQQSLDQGLQFLIQYYNGEERAKGNILERFSAQQFPDLHSELNLSSLELGDSALYFCASSVTTGPRGEQYFGPGTRLTVT.

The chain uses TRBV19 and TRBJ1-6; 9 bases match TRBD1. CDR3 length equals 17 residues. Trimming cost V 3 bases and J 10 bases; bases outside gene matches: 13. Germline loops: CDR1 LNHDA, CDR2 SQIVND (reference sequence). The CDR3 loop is CASSIEGTTGGLSPLHF. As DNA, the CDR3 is TGTGCCAGTAGTATCGAAGGCACCACAGGGGGCTTGTCACCCCTCCACTTT. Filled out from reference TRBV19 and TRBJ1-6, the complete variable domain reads DGGITQSPKYLFRKEGQNVTLSCEQNLNHDAMYWYRQDPGQGLRLIYYSQIVNDFQKGDIAEGYSVSREKKESFPLTVTSAQKNPTAFYLCASSIEGTTGGLSPLHFGNGTRLTVT.

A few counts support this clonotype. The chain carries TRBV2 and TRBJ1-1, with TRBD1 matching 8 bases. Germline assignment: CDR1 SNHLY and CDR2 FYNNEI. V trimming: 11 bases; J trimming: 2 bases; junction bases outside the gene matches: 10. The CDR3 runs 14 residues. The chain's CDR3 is CAHTTGGYNTEAFF. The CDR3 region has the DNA TGTGCCCACACCACAGGGGGTTACAACACTGAAGCTTTCTTT.

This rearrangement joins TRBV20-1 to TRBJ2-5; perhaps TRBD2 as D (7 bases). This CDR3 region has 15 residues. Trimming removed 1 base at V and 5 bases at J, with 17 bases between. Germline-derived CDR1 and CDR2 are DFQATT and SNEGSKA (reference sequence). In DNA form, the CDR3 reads TGCAGTGCTAGAGTCCCCGGGGGGCGGGGGGAGACCCAGTACTTC. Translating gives CSARVPGGRGETQYF.

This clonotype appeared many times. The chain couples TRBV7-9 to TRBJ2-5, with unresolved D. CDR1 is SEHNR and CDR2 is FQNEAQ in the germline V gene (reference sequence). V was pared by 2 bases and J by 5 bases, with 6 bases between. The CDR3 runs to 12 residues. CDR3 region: CASSLSGETQYF. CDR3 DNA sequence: TGTGCCAGCAGCTTAAGTGGTGAGACCCAGTACTTC.

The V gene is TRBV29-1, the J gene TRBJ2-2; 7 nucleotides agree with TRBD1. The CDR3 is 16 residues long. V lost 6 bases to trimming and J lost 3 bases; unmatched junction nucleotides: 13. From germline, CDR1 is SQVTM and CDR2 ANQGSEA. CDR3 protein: CSVASAGGVHTGELFF. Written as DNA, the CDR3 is TGCAGCGTAGCCTCTGCAGGGGGTGTCCACACCGGGGAGCTGTTTTTT.

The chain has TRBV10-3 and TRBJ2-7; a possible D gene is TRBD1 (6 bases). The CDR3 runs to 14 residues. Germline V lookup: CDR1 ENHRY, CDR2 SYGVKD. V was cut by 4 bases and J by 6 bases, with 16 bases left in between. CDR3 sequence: CAISAATGWGEQYF. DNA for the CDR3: TGTGCCATCAGTGCCGCCACAGGGTGGGGCGAGCAGTACTTC.

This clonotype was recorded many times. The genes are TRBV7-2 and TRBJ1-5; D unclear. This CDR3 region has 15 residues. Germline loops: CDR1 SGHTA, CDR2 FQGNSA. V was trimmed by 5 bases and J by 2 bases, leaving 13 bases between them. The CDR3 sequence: CASSPAGVRNQPQHF. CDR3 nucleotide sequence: TGTGCCAGCAGCCCAGCGGGTGTACGCAATCAGCCCCAGCATTTT. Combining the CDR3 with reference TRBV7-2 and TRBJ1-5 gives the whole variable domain GAGVSQSPSNKVTEKGKDVELRCDPISGHTALYWYRQSLGQGLEFLIYFQGNSAPDKSGLPSDRFSAERTGGSVSTLTIQRTQQEDSAVYLCASSPAGVRNQPQHFGDGTRLSIL.

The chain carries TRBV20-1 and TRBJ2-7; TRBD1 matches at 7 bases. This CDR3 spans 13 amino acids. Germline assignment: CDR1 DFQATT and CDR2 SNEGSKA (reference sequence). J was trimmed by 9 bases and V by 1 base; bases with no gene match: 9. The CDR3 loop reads CSARGFTGAGQYF. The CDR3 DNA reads TGCAGTGCTAGAGGCTTCACAGGGGCCGGGCAGTACTTC.

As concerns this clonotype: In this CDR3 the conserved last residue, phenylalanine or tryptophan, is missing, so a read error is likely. The CDR3 here is CASKGYGQYS. In nucleotides, the CDR3 is TGTGCCAGCAAAGGATACGGGCAGTACTCC. The chain combines TRBV2 with TRBJ2-7; D is unresolved. Germline V gene sequence: CDR1 SNHLY, CDR2 FYNNEI. The CDR3 length is 10 residues.